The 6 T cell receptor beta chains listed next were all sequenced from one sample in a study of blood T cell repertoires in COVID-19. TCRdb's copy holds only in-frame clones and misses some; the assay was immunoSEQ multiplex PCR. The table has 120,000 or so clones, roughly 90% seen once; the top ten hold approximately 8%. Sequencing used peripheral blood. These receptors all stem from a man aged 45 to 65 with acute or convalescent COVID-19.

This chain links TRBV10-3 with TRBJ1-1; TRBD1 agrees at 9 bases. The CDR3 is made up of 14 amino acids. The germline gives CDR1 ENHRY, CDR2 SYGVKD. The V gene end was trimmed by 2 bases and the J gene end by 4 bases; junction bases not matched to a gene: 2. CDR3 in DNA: TGTGCCATCAGTGAGGGACAGGGGATCACTGAAGCTTTCTTT. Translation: CAISEGQGITEAFF.

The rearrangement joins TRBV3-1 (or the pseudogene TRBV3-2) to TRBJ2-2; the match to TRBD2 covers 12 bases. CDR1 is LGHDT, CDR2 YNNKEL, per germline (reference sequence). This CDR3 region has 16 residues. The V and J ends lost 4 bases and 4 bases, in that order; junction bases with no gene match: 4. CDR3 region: CASSRTLAGGTGELFF. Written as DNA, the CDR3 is TGTGCCAGCAGCCGAACACTAGCGGGAGGCACCGGGGAGCTGTTTTTT.

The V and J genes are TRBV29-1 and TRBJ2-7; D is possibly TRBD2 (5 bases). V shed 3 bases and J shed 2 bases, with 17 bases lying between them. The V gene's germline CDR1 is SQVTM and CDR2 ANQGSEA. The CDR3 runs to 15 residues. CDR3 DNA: TGCAGCGTTGATATCTTAGTGGGAGTAGCCTACGAGCAGTACTTC. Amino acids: CSVDILVGVAYEQYF.

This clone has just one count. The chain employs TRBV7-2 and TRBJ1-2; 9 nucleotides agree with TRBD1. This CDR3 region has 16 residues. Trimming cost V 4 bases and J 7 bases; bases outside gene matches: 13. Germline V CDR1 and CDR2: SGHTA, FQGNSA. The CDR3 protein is CASSSGTGSAAAGYTF. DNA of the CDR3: TGTGCCAGCAGCTCCGGGACAGGGAGTGCAGCAGCTGGCTACACCTTC.

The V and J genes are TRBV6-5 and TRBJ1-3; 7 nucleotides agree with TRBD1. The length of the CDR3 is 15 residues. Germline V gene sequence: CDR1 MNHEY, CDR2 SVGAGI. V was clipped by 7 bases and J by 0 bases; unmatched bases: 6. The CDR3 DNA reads TGTGCCAGCAAAAAACGGGACAGCTCTGGAAACACCATATATTTT. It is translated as CASKKRDSSGNTIYF.

The CDR3 spells CASSQDLAGGSYEQYF. The CDR3 bases are TGTGCCAGCAGCCAAGATCTCGCAGGGGGCTCCTACGAGCAGTACTTC. V gene TRBV4-2 combines with J gene TRBJ2-7, with 7 bases matching TRBD1. J was trimmed by 0 bases and V by 0 bases; bases with no gene match: 5. CDR1 LGHNA and CDR2 YNFKEQ come from the germline V gene. The CDR3 is 16 amino acids.